This note documents a single T cell receptor beta chain sequence. Its antigen is undetermined. This specimen comes from a study of siplizumab effects on memory and regulatory T cells. Study-wide findings and caveats: The authors could not assign a naive or memory phenotype to roughly 75-95% of proliferating CD4+ or CD8+ clones. Proliferating siplizumab-cultured Tregs lacked confirmed suppressive function. Memory cells seemed less diverse than naive T cells, which also seemed major contributors to the alloresponse.

Each sample yielded 90,000 to 100,000 assayed TCR templates. The protocol was immunoSEQ multiplex PCR, while the TCRdb copy is restricted to in-frame clones and leaves out a portion. The repertoire holds approximately 70,000 clones, with around 90% as singletons. CDR1 SGHTA and CDR2 FQGNSA come from the germline V gene. The CDR3 loop spans 15 amino acids. Trimming shortened V by 5 bases and J by 5 bases, and 19 bases separated the two germline ends. This sequence was found in a human donor in good health. Sequences were obtained from CD8+ T cells sorted from blood. The rearrangement links TRBV7-2 to TRBJ2-7, with D maybe TRBD2 (6 bases). The CDR3 reads CASSRRGESLHEQYF. DNA for the CDR3: TGTGCCAGCAGCCGACGCGGGGAGTCGCTCCACGAGCAGTACTTC.